This T cell receptor beta chain originates from a study of Graves' ophthalmopathy and Graves' hyperthyroidism. General study findings and limits: Most clonotypes expanded in thyroid above 0.001 frequency were present in blood too.

TCR beta CDR3 regions were amplified from RNA transcripts. The first-round RT-PCR employed HTBI primers together with the Qiagen OneStep RT-PCR kit. A multiplex PCR was then performed as the second round. Each CDR3 protein gets one entry after TCRdb re-called the multiplex PCR reads with MiXCR. In the table there are a few hundred thousand distinct CDR3 sequences, approximately 37% of which are singletons. The CDR3 totals 16 residues. With V trimmed by 3 bases and J by 3 bases, 5 bases remained unmatched. Germline V gene sequence: CDR1 KGHDR, CDR2 SFDVKD. This clonotype was detected many times. The target antigen is unknown.

Sequencing was carried out using peripheral blood or thyroid tissue (not recorded which). This chain joins TRBV24-1 and TRBJ2-5; TRBD1 agrees at 11 bases. The receptor's source is an adult man with Graves' hyperthyroidism. The CDR3 spells CATSDPTGQGEETQYF. For the CDR3, the DNA is TGTGCCACCAGTGATCCTACGGGACAGGGGGAAGAGACCCAGTACTTC.